This T cell receptor beta chain appears in the sequencing data of a study of T cell repertoires in cytomegalovirus infection (dated by TCRdb to about 2019). Broadly, across the study: Because public TCR beta signatures pointed to carriage of CMV infection together with the matching HLA type, the HLA type of each donor mattered for the analysis. Here is what the overall study found, with its caveats: The ex vivo response was dominated by HLA-C-restricted CMV-specific TCR beta clonotypes, which also provided the single most frequent clonotype in two of eight donors. In both this cohort and an independent roughly 350-donor cohort, the cumulative frequency of public TCR beta family members distinguished carriers of CMV infection plus the relevant HLA type.

The sample holds a few counts of this clonotype. What antigen it recognizes has not been identified. Base qualities are not provided; no much larger clone lies one nucleotide away. Instrument used: Illumina HiSeq 1500. The public reads were reprocessed in TCRdb via fastp at Q25 and MiXCR, keeping in-frame beta chains. Rows with a matching CDR3 protein are joined into one entry that keeps the most common DNA and genes. This sample lists 300,000 to 400,000 distinct CDR3 sequences; roughly 18% were detected once. The ten largest clones capture roughly 9% of the sample. The receptor's source is a human donor in good health (CMV status not recorded). Some clones in this sample may be carry-over from other donors' samples. The sequencing sample was made of PBMCs.

The CDR3 in this case is CASTKQYGYTF. At the DNA level, the sequence is TGTGCCAGCACCAAACAATATGGCTACACCTTC. This sequence uses TRBV5-6 and TRBJ1-2, with the identity of the D gene unclear. The germline V gene sets CDR1 to SGHDT and CDR2 to YYEEEE. The CDR3, from cysteine to phenylalanine, totals 11 residues. CDR3 DNA only is kept here, 33 bases in frame from base 1. V is shortened by 6 bases, J by 5 bases, and the region joining them spans 8 bases.